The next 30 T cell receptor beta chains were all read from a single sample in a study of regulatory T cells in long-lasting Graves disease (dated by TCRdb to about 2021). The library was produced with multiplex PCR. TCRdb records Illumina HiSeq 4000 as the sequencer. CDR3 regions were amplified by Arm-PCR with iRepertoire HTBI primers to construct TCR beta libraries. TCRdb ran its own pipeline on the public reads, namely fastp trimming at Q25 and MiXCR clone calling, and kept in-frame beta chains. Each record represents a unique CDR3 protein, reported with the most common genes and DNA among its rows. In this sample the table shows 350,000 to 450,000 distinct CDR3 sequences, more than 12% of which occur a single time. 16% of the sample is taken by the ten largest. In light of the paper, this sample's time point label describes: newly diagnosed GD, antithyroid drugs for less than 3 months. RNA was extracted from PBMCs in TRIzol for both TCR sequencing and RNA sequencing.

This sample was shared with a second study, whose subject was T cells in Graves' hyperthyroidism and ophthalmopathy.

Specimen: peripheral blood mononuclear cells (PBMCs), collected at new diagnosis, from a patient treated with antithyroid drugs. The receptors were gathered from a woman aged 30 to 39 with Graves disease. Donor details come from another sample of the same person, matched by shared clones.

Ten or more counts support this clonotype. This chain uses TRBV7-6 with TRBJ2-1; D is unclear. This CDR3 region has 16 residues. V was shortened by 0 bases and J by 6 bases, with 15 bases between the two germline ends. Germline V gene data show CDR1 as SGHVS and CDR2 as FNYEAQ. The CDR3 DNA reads TGTGCCAGCAGCTTAGCGGGCAGAAGCCCCTCCAATGAGCAGTTCTTC. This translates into CASSLAGRSPSNEQFF.

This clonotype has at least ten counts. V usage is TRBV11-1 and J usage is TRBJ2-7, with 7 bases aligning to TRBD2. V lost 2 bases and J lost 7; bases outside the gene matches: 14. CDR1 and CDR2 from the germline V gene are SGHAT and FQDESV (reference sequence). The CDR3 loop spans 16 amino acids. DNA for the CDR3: TGTGCCAGCAGCTTACTTTCTAGCGGAGCCAGCCAAGAGCAGTACTTC. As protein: CASSLLSSGASQEQYF.

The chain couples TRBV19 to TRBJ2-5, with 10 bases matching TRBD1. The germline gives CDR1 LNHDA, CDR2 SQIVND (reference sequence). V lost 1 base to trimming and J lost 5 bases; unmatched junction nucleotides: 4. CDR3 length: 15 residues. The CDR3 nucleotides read TGTGCCAGTAGTATAGGGGACAGGGGCAGGGAGACCCAGTACTTC. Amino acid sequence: CASSIGDRGRETQYF.

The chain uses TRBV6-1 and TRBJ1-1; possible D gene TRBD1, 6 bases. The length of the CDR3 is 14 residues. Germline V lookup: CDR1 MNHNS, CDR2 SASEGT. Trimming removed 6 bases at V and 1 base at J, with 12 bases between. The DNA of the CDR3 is TGTGCCAGCAGCAACAGGGTCGGGAACACTGAAGCTTTCTTT. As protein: CASSNRVGNTEAFF.

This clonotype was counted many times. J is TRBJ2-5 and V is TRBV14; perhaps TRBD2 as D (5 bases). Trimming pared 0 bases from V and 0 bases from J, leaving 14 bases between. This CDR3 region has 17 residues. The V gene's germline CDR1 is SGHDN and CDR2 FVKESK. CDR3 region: CASSQEPRGRNQETQYF. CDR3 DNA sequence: TGTGCCAGCAGCCAAGAACCTAGAGGGAGAAACCAAGAGACCCAGTACTTC. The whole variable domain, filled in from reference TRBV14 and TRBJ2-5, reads EAGVTQFPSHSVIEKGQTVTLRCDPISGHDNLYWYRRVMGKEIKFLLHFVKESKQDESGMPNNRFLAERTGGTYSTLKVQPAELEDSGVYFCASSQEPRGRNQETQYFGPGTRLLVL.

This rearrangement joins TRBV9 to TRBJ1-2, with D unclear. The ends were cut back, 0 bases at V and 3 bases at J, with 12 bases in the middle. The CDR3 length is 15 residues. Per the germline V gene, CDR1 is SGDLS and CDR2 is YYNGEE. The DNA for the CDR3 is TGTGCCAGCAGCGTAGCCCACACACCAGACTATGGCTACACCTTC. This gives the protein CASSVAHTPDYGYTF. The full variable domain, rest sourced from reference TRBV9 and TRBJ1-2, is DSGVTQTPKHLITATGQRVTLRCSPRSGDLSVYWYQQSLDQGLQFLIQYYNGEERAKGNILERFSAQQFPDLHSELNLSSLELGDSALYFCASSVAHTPDYGYTFGSGTRLTVV.

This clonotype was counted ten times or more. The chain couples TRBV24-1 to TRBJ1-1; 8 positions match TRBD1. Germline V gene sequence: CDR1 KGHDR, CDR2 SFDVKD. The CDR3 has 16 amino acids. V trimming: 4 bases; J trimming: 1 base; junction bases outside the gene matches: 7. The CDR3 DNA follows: TGTGCCACCAGTGAATCACCAGGGGGCGAGAACACTGAAGCTTTCTTT. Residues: CATSESPGGENTEAFF.

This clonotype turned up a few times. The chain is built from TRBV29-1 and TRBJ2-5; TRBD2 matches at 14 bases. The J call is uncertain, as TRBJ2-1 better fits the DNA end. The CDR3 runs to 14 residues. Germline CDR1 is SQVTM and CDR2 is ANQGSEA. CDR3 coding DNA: TGCAGCGTTGCCCCGGGACTAGCGGGAGAGACCCAGTTCTTC. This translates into CSVAPGLAGETQFF.

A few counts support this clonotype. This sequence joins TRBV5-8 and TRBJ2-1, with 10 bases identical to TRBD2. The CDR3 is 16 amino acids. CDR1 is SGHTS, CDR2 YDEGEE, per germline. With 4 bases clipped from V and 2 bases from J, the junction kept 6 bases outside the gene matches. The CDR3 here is CASSGSGRTTYNEQFF. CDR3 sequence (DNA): TGTGCCAGCAGCGGTAGCGGGAGGACCACCTACAATGAGCAGTTCTTC.

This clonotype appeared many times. The CDR3 loop reads CATSDSGQGMGQPQHF. The CDR3 DNA is TGTGCCACCAGTGATTCAGGTCAGGGCATGGGACAGCCCCAGCATTTT. The genes are TRBV24-1 and TRBJ1-5; maybe TRBD1 (5 bases). Trimming cost V 2 bases and J 7 bases, with 17 bases left between them. From germline, CDR1 is KGHDR and CDR2 SFDVKD. The CDR3 runs to 16 residues.

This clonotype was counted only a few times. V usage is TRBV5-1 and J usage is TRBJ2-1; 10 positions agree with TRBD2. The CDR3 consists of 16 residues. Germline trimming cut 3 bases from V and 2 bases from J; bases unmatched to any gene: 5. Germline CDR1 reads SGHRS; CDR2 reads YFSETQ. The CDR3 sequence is CASSSASGRAYNEQFF. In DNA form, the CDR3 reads TGCGCCAGCAGCTCAGCCAGCGGGAGGGCCTACAATGAGCAGTTCTTC.

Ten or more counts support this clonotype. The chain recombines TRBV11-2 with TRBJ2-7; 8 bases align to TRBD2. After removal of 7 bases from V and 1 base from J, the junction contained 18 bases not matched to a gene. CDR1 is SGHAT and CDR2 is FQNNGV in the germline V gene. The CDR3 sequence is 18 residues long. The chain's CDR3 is CASTPRVSGTYASYEQYF. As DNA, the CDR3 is TGTGCCAGCACCCCTCGGGTTAGCGGGACCTATGCTTCCTACGAGCAGTACTTC.

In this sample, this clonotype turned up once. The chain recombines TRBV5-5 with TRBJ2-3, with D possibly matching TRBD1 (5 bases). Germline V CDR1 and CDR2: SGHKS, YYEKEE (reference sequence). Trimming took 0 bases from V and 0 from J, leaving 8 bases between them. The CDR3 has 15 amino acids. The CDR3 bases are TGTGCCAGCAGCTTGGGACAGTATAGCACAGATACGCAGTATTTT. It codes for CASSLGQYSTDTQYF.

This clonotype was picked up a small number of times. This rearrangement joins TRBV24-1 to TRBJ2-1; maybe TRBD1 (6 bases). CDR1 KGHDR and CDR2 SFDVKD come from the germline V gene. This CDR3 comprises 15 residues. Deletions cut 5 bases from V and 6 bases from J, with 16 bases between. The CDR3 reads CATSVPLGAGNEQFF. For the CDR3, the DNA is TGTGCCACCAGTGTCCCCTTGGGGGCTGGCAATGAGCAGTTCTTC.

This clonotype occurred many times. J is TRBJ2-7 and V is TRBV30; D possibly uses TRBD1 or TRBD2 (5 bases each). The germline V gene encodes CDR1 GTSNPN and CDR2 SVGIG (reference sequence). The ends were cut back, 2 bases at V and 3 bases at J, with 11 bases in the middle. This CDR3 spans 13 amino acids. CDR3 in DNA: TGTGCCTGGAGTAAGGGGAGAGGCTACGAGCAGTACTTC. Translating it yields CAWSKGRGYEQYF.

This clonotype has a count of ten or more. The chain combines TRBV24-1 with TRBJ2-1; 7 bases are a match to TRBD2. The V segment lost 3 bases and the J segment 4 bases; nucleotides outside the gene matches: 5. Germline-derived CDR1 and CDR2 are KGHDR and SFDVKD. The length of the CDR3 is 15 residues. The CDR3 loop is CATSDEERDYNEQFF. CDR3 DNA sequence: TGTGCCACCAGTGATGAGGAGCGGGATTACAATGAGCAGTTCTTC.

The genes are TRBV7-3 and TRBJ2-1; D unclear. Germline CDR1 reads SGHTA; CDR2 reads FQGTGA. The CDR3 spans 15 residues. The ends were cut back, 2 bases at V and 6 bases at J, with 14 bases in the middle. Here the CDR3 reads CASSLGLVASNEQFF. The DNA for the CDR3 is TGTGCCAGCAGCTTAGGGCTAGTTGCTTCCAATGAGCAGTTCTTC.

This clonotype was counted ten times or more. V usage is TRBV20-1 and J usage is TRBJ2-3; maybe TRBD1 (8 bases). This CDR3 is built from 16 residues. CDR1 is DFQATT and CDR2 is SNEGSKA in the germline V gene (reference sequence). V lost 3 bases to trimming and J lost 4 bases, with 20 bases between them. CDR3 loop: CSASPITGGGSDTQYF. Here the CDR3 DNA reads TGCAGTGCTAGTCCAATTACAGGGGGGGGGTCAGATACGCAGTATTTT.

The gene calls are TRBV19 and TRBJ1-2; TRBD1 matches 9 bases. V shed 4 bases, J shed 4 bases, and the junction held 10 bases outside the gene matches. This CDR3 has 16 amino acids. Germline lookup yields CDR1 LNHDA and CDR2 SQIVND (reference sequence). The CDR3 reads CASSTMGTGRAYGYTF. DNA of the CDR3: TGTGCCAGTAGTACCATGGGGACAGGGCGCGCCTATGGCTACACCTTC.

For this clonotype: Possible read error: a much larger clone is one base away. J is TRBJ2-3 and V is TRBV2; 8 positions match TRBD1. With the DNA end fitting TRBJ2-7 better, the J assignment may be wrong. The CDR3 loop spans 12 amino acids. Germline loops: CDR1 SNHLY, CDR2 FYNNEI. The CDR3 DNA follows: TGTGCCAGCGAGGACAGGGCTAATGAGCAGTACTTC. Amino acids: CASEDRANEQYF.

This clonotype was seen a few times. The DNA for the CDR3 is TGCAGTGCTAGAGAGAGAGCAGGTCCCGTTAGCAATCAGCCCCAGCATTTT. Residues: CSARERAGPVSNQPQHF. This chain joins TRBV20-1 and TRBJ1-5; D is unresolved. This CDR3 has 17 amino acids. Germline CDR1 and CDR2: DFQATT and SNEGSKA (reference sequence). V gave up 0 bases and J gave up 0 bases, with 15 bases separating them.

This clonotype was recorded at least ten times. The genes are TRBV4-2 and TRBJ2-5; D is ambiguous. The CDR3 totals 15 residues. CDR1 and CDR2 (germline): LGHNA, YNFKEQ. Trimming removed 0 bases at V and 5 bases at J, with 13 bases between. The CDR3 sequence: CASSQERLIEETQYF. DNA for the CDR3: TGTGCCAGCAGCCAAGAGCGACTGATCGAGGAGACCCAGTACTTC.

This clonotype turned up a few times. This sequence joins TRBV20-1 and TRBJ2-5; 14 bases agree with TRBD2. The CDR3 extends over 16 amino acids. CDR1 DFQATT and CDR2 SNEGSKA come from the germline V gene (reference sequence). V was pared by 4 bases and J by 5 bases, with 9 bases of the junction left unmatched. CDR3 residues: CSAKPGLAGESETQYF. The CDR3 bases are TGCAGTGCTAAACCGGGACTAGCGGGAGAGAGTGAGACCCAGTACTTC.

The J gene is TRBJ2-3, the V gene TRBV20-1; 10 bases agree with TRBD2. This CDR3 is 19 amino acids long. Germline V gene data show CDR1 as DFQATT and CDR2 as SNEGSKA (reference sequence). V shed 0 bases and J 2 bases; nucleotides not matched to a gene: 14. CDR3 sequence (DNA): TGCAGTGCTAGAGATTACCTAGGCCTGGGACTAGCGTCCACAGATACGCAGTATTTT. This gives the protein CSARDYLGLGLASTDTQYF.

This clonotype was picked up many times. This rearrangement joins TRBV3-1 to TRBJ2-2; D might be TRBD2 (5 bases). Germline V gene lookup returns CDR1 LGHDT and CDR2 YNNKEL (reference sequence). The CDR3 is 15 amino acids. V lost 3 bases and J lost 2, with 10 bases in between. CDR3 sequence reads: CASSHSAGNTGELFF. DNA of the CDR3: TGTGCCAGCAGCCATAGCGCAGGCAACACCGGGGAGCTGTTTTTT.

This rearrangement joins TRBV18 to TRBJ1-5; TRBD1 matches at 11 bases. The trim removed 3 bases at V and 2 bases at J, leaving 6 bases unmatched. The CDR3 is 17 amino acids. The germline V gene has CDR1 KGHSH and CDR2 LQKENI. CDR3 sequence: CASSPWTGGEGNQPQHF. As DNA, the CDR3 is TGTGCCAGCTCACCCTGGACAGGGGGCGAGGGCAATCAGCCCCAGCATTTT.

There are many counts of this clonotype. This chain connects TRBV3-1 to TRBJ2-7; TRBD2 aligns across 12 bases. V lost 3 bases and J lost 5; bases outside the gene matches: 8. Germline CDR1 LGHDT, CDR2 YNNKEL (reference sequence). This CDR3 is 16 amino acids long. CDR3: CASSHPSGRAGDEQYF. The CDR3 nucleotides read TGTGCCAGCAGCCACCCTAGCGGGAGGGCCGGGGACGAGCAGTACTTC.

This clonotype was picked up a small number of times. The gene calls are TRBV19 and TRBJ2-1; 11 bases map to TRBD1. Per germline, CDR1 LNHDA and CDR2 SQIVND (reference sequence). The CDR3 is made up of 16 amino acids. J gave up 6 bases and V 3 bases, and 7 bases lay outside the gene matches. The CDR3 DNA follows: TGTGCCAGTAGTATGCCCCCAGGGACAGGGGGCAATGAGCAGTTCTTC. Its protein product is CASSMPPGTGGNEQFF. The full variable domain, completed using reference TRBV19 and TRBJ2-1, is DGGITQSPKYLFRKEGQNVTLSCEQNLNHDAMYWYRQDPGQGLRLIYYSQIVNDFQKGDIAEGYSVSREKKESFPLTVTSAQKNPTAFYLCASSMPPGTGGNEQFFGPGTRLTVL.

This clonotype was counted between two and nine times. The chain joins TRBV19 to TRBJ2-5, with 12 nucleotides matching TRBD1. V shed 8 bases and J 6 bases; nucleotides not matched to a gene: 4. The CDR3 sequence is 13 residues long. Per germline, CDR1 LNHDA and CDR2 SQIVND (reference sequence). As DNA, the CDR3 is TGTGCCAGTGGGGACAGGGGGCCCAAGACCCAGTACTTC. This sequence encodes CASGDRGPKTQYF.

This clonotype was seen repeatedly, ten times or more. CDR3 in amino acids: CSVEVPEYNEQFF. In DNA form, the CDR3 reads TGCAGCGTTGAAGTTCCGGAGTACAATGAGCAGTTCTTC. The V gene is TRBV29-1, the J gene TRBJ2-1, with no clear D. The CDR3 spans 13 residues. The germline V gene has CDR1 SQVTM and CDR2 ANQGSEA. The V and J ends lost 1 base and 4 bases respectively, with 8 bases between them.